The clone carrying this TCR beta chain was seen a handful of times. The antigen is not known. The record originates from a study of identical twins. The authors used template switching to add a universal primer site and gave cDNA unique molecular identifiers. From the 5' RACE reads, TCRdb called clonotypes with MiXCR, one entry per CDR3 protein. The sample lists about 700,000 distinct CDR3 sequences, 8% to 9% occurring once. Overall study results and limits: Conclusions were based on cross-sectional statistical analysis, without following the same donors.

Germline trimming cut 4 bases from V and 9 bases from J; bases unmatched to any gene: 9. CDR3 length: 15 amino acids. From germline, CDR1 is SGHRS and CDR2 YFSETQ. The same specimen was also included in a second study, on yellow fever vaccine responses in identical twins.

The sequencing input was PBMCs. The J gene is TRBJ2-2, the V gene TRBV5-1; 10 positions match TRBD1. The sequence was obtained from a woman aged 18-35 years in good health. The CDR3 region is CASSPRQGAFRELFF. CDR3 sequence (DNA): TGCGCCAGCAGCCCAAGACAGGGGGCTTTTCGGGAGCTGTTTTTT.